This entry lists 3 T cell receptor beta chains sequenced from one sample in a study of T cell responses to AZD1222 COVID-19 vaccine. Method: immunoSEQ multiplex PCR; TCRdb's copy keeps in-frame clones and lacks some. The sample lists under 110,000 clones, 80% to 95% seen once, with roughly 8% in the top ten. This material consisted of peripheral blood, taken 28 days after the second AZD1222 dose. All receptors derive from an adult who received the AZD1222 COVID-19 vaccine.

A remark on this clone: The junction shows a germline mismatch at one end, possibly a read error. The V gene is TRBV7-7, the J gene TRBJ2-7, with 11 bases matching TRBD1. This CDR3 is 14 amino acids long. Germline V gene data show CDR1 as SSHAT and CDR2 as FNYEAQ (reference sequence). The CDR3: CASSSGQGVVEQYF. DNA of the CDR3: TGTGCTAGCAGCTCGGGACAGGGGGTCGTCGAGCAGTACTTC.

A single count supports this clone. The chain uses TRBV30 and TRBJ2-7; D ambiguous. V gave up 2 bases and J gave up 2 bases, with 4 bases separating them. Germline V gene sequence: CDR1 GTSNPN, CDR2 SVGIG (reference sequence). CDR3 length equals 11 residues. CDR3 coding DNA: TGTGCCTGGAGTACGACCTACGAGCAGTACTTC. It specifies CAWSTTYEQYF.

The V and J genes are TRBV6-5 and TRBJ2-5, with D perhaps matching TRBD1 or TRBD2 (5 bases each). Germline CDR1 reads MNHEY; CDR2 reads SVGAGI. V was clipped by 2 bases and J by 7 bases, with 14 bases between them. The CDR3 is 14 amino acids. The CDR3 sequence is CASSYRDQFRTQYF. In DNA form, the CDR3 reads TGTGCCAGCAGTTACCGGGACCAATTCCGGACCCAGTACTTC.